This entry lists 15 T cell receptor beta chains sequenced from one sample in a study of cytomegalovirus exposure and HLA in healthy donors. Profiled with immunoSEQ multiplex PCR; TCRdb holds only in-frame clones, not every one. The sample includes 70,000 to 85,000 clones, about 93% of them seen just once. Material for sequencing was PBMCs. The source of these receptors is a woman in her late teens or twenties in good health and CMV-seropositive.

The chain recombines TRBV30 with TRBJ2-1; 8 positions match TRBD1. Looked up from germline, CDR1 is GTSNPN and CDR2 is SVGIG (reference sequence). The CDR3 is 13 residues long. Trimming removed 0 bases from V and 10 bases from J; junction bases left unmatched: 5. The CDR3 is CAWSVRQGAEQFF. The CDR3 DNA reads TGTGCCTGGAGTGTACGGCAGGGGGCCGAGCAGTTCTTC. Using reference TRBV30 and TRBJ2-1 for the parts outside the CDR3, the full variable domain is SQTIHQWPATLVQPVGSPLSLECTVEGTSNPNLYWYRQAAGRGLQLLFYSVGIGQISSEVPQNLSASRPQDRQFILSSKKLLLSDSGFYLCAWSVRQGAEQFFGPGTRLTVL.

This chain joins TRBV6-1 and TRBJ2-1; TRBD2 aligns across 9 bases. J gave up 6 bases and V 2 bases, and 11 bases lay outside the gene matches. Germline V gene data show CDR1 as MNHNS and CDR2 as SASEGT. The length of the CDR3 is 17 residues. This CDR3 is CASSELAFRGGANEQFF. The CDR3 DNA follows: TGTGCCAGCAGTGAATTAGCTTTCCGCGGGGGGGCCAATGAGCAGTTCTTC.

This clone came up once. The chain joins TRBV7-9 to TRBJ1-6, with a weak D call TRBD1 (6 bases). V gave up 7 bases and J gave up 5 bases, with 12 bases separating them. Per the germline V gene, CDR1 is SEHNR and CDR2 is FQNEAQ (reference sequence). This CDR3 has 14 amino acids. The CDR3 nucleotides read TGTGCCAGCATCCTCACAGGGAATAATTCACCCCTCCACTTT. Encoded protein: CASILTGNNSPLHF.

With respect to this clone: Its ends do not fully match the called genes, so a read error is possible. This rearrangement joins TRBV2 to TRBJ2-1, with TRBD2 matching over 12 bases. The CDR3 runs 17 residues. Germline V gene sequence: CDR1 SNHLY, CDR2 FYNNEI. Here the CDR3 reads CASKGTSGSSSYNKQFF. CDR3 bases: TGTGCCAGCAAAGGGACTAGCGGGTCGAGCTCCTACAATAAGCAGTTCTTC.

This clone came up once. The chain links TRBV4-1 to TRBJ1-3, with D perhaps TRBD1 (6 bases). Germline CDR1 is MGHRA and CDR2 is YSYEKL. CDR3 length equals 15 residues. Trimming cost V 4 bases and J 2 bases, with 12 bases left between them. The CDR3 loop is CASSRPGGAGNTIYF. The CDR3 nucleotides are TGCGCCAGCAGCCGGCCGGGGGGCGCTGGAAACACCATATATTTT.

The chain joins TRBV29-1 to TRBJ2-7; the match to TRBD2 covers 8 bases. CDR3 length: 15 amino acids. The V segment lost 0 bases and the J segment 0 bases; nucleotides outside the gene matches: 4. Germline values: CDR1 SQVTM, CDR2 ANQGSEA. For the CDR3, the DNA is TGCAGCGTTGAAGATCAGAGCGGGAGCTCCTACGAGCAGTACTTC. Translated, it gives CSVEDQSGSSYEQYF.

The chain recombines TRBV18 with TRBJ2-7, with 8 nucleotides matching TRBD2. CDR1 and CDR2 from the germline V gene are KGHSH and LQKENI. This CDR3 has 14 residues. V gave up 6 bases and J gave up 4 bases; unmatched junction bases: 8. DNA for the CDR3: TGTGCCAGCTCTCCCGGGGGGGCTGGTTACGAGCAGTACTTC. It specifies CASSPGGAGYEQYF.

CDR3 residues: CASSLEGQGGQPQHF. The CDR3 coding sequence is TGCGCCAGCAGCTTGGAGGGGCAGGGAGGTCAGCCCCAGCATTTT. The chain carries TRBV5-1 and TRBJ1-5, with D tentatively TRBD1 (5 bases). The CDR3 sequence is 15 residues long. CDR1 is SGHRS, CDR2 YFSETQ, per germline. V gave up 0 bases and J gave up 6 bases, with 13 bases separating them.

The rearrangement links TRBV7-2 to TRBJ1-2; D not resolved. CDR3 size: 14 residues. Trimming removed 1 base at V and 4 bases at J, with 10 bases between. CDR1 is SGHTA and CDR2 is FQGNSA in the germline V gene. The CDR3 bases are TGTGCCAGCAGCTTAGATAATACGGTCTATGGCTACACCTTC. Translated: CASSLDNTVYGYTF. The full variable domain, its missing parts supplied by reference TRBV7-2 and TRBJ1-2, is GAGVSQSPSNKVTEKGKDVELRCDPISGHTALYWYRQSLGQGLEFLIYFQGNSAPDKSGLPSDRFSAERTGGSVSTLTIQRTQQEDSAVYLCASSLDNTVYGYTFGSGTRLTVV.

The table lists this clone with a count of one. V is TRBV10-1 and J is TRBJ2-3, with 8 bases matching TRBD2. The CDR3 has 13 amino acids. J gave up 5 bases and V 7 bases, and 5 bases lay outside the gene matches. CDR1 is WNHNN, CDR2 SYGVQD, per germline (reference sequence). CDR3 loop: CASTGRAGDTQYF. The CDR3 region has the DNA TGCGCCAGCACCGGGAGGGCGGGAGATACGCAGTATTTT.

V and J are TRBV5-4 and TRBJ1-2; TRBD1 matches at 7 bases. Germline V lookup: CDR1 SGHNT, CDR2 YYREEE (reference sequence). The CDR3 has 13 residues. With V trimmed by 5 bases and J by 4 bases, 5 bases remained unmatched. The CDR3, as DNA: TGTGCCAGCAGTCGACAGGGAGGCTATGGCTACACCTTC. It codes for CASSRQGGYGYTF.

This rearrangement joins TRBV5-1 to TRBJ2-7, with 12 positions matching TRBD1. Germline V gene lookup returns CDR1 SGHRS and CDR2 YFSETQ. CDR3 length: 15 residues. The trim removed 3 bases at V and 4 bases at J, leaving 5 bases unmatched. This chain's CDR3 is CASSYGTGGNYEQYF. In DNA, the CDR3 is TGCGCCAGCAGCTATGGGACAGGGGGCAATTACGAGCAGTACTTC.

This clone was counted a few times. The chain couples TRBV6-1 to TRBJ2-7, with D possibly being TRBD1 (6 bases). V gave up 2 bases and J gave up 5 bases, with 16 bases separating them. CDR1 and CDR2 from the germline V gene are MNHNS and SASEGT. This CDR3 spans 15 amino acids. DNA of the CDR3: TGTGCCAGCAGTGAATTTGGGGGCCAGTATCACGAGCAGTACTTC. This sequence encodes CASSEFGGQYHEQYF.

The chain couples TRBV11-3 to TRBJ2-7; 7 nucleotides agree with TRBD1. After removal of 3 bases from V and 2 bases from J, the junction contained 4 bases not matched to a gene. Germline CDR1 is SGHNT and CDR2 is YENEEA. This CDR3 comprises 14 residues. The CDR3 loop is CASSFRDSPYEQYF. The DNA for the CDR3 is TGTGCCAGCAGCTTCAGGGACAGTCCCTACGAGCAGTACTTC. Variable domain in full (rest from reference TRBV11-3 and TRBJ2-7): EAGVVQSPRYKIIEKKQPVAFWCNPISGHNTLYWYLQNLGQGPELLIRYENEEAVDDSQLPKDRFSAERLKGVDSTLKIQPAELGDSAVYLCASSFRDSPYEQYFGPGTRLTVT.

This clone was detected many times. At the DNA level, this CDR3 is encoded by other sequences in the same sample as well. V is TRBV4-2 and J is TRBJ2-7; 12 positions match TRBD2. Trimming at V came to 2 bases and at J to 2 bases, leaving 4 bases not matched to a gene. In germline, CDR1 is LGHNA, CDR2 YNFKEQ. This CDR3 comprises 16 residues. The CDR3 DNA sequence: TGTGCCAGCAGCCAACTGACTAGCGGGGGACCCTACGAGCAGTACTTC. It yields the protein CASSQLTSGGPYEQYF.